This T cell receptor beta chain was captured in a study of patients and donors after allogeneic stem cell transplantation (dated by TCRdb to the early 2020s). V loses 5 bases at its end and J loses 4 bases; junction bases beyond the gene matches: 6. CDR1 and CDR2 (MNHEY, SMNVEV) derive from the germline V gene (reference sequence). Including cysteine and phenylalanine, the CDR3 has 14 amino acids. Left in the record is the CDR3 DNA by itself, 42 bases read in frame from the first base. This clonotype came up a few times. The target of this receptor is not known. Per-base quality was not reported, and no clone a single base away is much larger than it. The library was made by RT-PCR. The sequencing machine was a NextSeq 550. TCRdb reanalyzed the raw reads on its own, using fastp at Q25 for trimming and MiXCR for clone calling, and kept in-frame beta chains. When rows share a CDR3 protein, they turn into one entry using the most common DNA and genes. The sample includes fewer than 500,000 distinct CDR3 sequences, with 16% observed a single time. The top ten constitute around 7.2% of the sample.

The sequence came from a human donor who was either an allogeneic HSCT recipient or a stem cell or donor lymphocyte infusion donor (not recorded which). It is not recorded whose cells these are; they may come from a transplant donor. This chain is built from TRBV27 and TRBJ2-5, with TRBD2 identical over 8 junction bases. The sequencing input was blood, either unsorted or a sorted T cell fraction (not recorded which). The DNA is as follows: TGTGCCAGCAGTCCCTACGGGGGGGGAGAGACCCAGTACTTC. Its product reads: CASSPYGGGETQYF.